The clone carrying this TCR beta chain was counted a few times. This sample is part of a study of blood T cells in healthy people across ages. Germline V gene sequence: CDR1 MNHEY, CDR2 SMNVEV (reference sequence). Trimming removed 5 bases from V and 1 base from J; junction bases left unmatched: 10. CDR3 size: 16 residues. A second 7 to 11 cycle PCR used barcoded and J-beta primers. TCRdb passed the 5' RACE reads through MiXCR, listing each CDR3 protein once. This sample has 980,000 or so distinct CDR3 sequences, with around 48% found just once. The chain carries TRBV27 and TRBJ2-5; 7 bases map to TRBD1. The sequenced material came from blood. This sequence was found in a man between 25 and 39 years old in good health. Written as DNA, the CDR3 is TGTGCCAGCAGTCCTAGCCCGGGACAGATCCAAGAGACCCAGTACTTC. Protein: CASSPSPGQIQETQYF.